The rows below give T cell receptor beta chains drawn from one sample of a study of OX40 agonist ivuxolimab in advanced cancers. Assay: immunoSEQ multiplex PCR; the TCRdb copy retains only in-frame clones and omits some. The sample has about 57,000 clones; under 85% are singletons. The starting material was CD4+ or CD8+ T cells sorted from blood, obtained in a trial of the OX40 agonist ivuxolimab. Source of these receptors: an adult with an advanced solid tumor such as melanoma, head and neck, liver or kidney cancer. The CDR3 runs from the conserved cysteine through the conserved F or W. The D gene is left open where the match is weak. Where a row states a size, it is once, few, many or the class of an expanded clone; other rows omit it.

v_gene: TRBV11-2
d_gene: TRBD2
len: 18
abundance: NA
j_gene: TRBJ2-1
CDR3aa: CASSRLASGDSSYNEQFF
CDR3nt: TGTGCCAGCAGCCGCCTAGCTAGCGGGGATAGCTCCTACAATGAGCAGTTCTTC

v_gene: TRBV2
d_gene: TRBD1
len: 16
abundance: NA
j_gene: TRBJ1-2
CDR3aa: CASSEIDLTGGEGYTF
CDR3nt: TGTGCCAGCAGTGAAATAGATCTGACAGGGGGTGAGGGCTACACCTTC

v_gene: TRBV14
d_gene: NA
len: 15
abundance: once
j_gene: TRBJ2-7
CDR3aa: CASSLSGQSSYEQYF
CDR3nt: TGTGCCAGCAGCTTATCGGGGCAGTCTTCCTACGAGCAGTACTTC

v_gene: TRBV7-3
d_gene: TRBD1
len: 17
abundance: NA
j_gene: TRBJ2-1
CDR3aa: CASSLTGTALIYNEQFF
CDR3nt: TGTGCCAGCAGCTTAACGGGGACAGCTTTAATCTACAATGAGCAGTTCTTC

v_gene: TRBV19
d_gene: NA
len: 15
abundance: NA
j_gene: TRBJ2-5
CDR3aa: CASSIGRQGRETQYF
CDR3nt: TGTGCCAGTAGTATAGGACGGCAGGGTAGGGAGACCCAGTACTTC

v_gene: TRBV14
d_gene: NA
len: 13
abundance: NA
j_gene: TRBJ1-6
CDR3aa: CASRPHPNSPLHF
CDR3nt: TGTGCCAGCAGACCCCACCCAAATTCACCCCTCCACTTT

v_gene: TRBV19
d_gene: NA
len: 13
abundance: NA
j_gene: TRBJ1-2
CDR3aa: CASEGLWGFGYTF
CDR3nt: TGTGCCAGTGAGGGGTTGTGGGGGTTTGGCTACACCTTC

v_gene: TRBV6-5
d_gene: NA
len: 14
abundance: NA
j_gene: TRBJ1-1
CDR3aa: CASRPGLSNTEAFF
CDR3nt: TGTGCCAGCAGACCGGGACTCAGTAACACTGAAGCTTTCTTT

v_gene: TRBV2
d_gene: TRBD1
len: 13
abundance: medium-sized
j_gene: TRBJ2-7
CDR3aa: CASKRTGLYEQYF
CDR3nt: TGTGCCAGCAAGAGGACAGGGCTATACGAGCAGTACTTC

v_gene: TRBV2
d_gene: TRBD1
len: 14
abundance: NA
j_gene: TRBJ2-2
CDR3aa: CASSFTGVTGELFF
CDR3nt: TGTGCCAGCAGTTTCACAGGGGTCACCGGGGAGCTGTTTTTT

v_gene: TRBV6-6
d_gene: NA
len: 14
abundance: NA
j_gene: TRBJ1-5
CDR3aa: CASGESYSNQPQHF
CDR3nt: TGTGCCAGCGGGGAGTCCTATAGCAATCAGCCCCAGCATTTT

v_gene: TRBV10-3
d_gene: NA
len: 18
abundance: NA
j_gene: TRBJ2-1
CDR3aa: CAISEIFGASASWNGQFF
CDR3nt: TGTGCCATCAGTGAGATATTCGGGGCTAGCGCTTCCTGGAATGGGCAGTTCTTC

v_gene: TRBV7-2
d_gene: NA
len: 16
abundance: NA
j_gene: TRBJ2-3
CDR3aa: CASSLQTGTNTDTQYF
CDR3nt: TGTGCCAGCAGCTTACAGACCGGGACAAACACAGATACGCAGTATTTT

v_gene: TRBV5-1
d_gene: NA
len: 17
abundance: NA
j_gene: TRBJ2-5
CDR3aa: CASSLIGGGHNKETQYF
CDR3nt: TGCGCCAGCAGCTTAATAGGAGGGGGCCACAACAAGGAGACCCAGTACTTC

v_gene: TRBV6-5
d_gene: NA
len: 14
abundance: NA
j_gene: TRBJ1-1
CDR3aa: CASSLQGRNTEAFF
CDR3nt: TGTGCCAGCAGTCTACAGGGTAGGAACACTGAAGCTTTCTTT

v_gene: TRBV19
d_gene: TRBD2
len: 16
abundance: NA
j_gene: TRBJ2-1
CDR3aa: CASSIDPGLVTVEQFF
CDR3nt: TGTGCCAGTAGTATAGATCCGGGACTAGTTACGGTTGAGCAGTTCTTC

v_gene: TRBV7-3
d_gene: NA
len: 13
abundance: NA
j_gene: TRBJ2-5
CDR3aa: CASSLGRGETQYF
CDR3nt: TGTGCCAGCAGCTTAGGCCGTGGGGAGACCCAGTACTTC

v_gene: TRBV18
d_gene: TRBD2
len: 15
abundance: NA
j_gene: TRBJ2-7
CDR3aa: CASSPGLAGGGEQYF
CDR3nt: TGTGCCAGCTCACCTGGACTAGCGGGAGGAGGCGAGCAGTACTTC

v_gene: TRBV4-1
d_gene: TRBD2
len: 15
abundance: NA
j_gene: TRBJ2-1
CDR3aa: CASSLGREPYNEQFF
CDR3nt: TGCGCCAGCAGCTTGGGGCGGGAGCCCTACAATGAGCAGTTCTTC

v_gene: TRBV28
d_gene: TRBD1
len: 13
abundance: few
j_gene: TRBJ1-1
CDR3aa: CAAQGVSHTEAFF
CDR3nt: TGTGCCGCCCAGGGGGTTTCGCACACTGAAGCTTTCTTT

v_gene: TRBV10-3
d_gene: TRBD2
len: 18
abundance: NA
j_gene: TRBJ2-3
CDR3aa: CAISDSAGGFASTDTQYF
CDR3nt: TGTGCCATCAGTGACTCCGCGGGAGGTTTCGCTAGCACAGATACGCAGTATTTT

v_gene: TRBV9
d_gene: TRBD2
len: 15
abundance: NA
j_gene: TRBJ2-2
CDR3aa: CASSVEGSGVGELFF
CDR3nt: TGTGCCAGCAGCGTAGAAGGTAGCGGGGTCGGGGAGCTGTTTTTT

v_gene: TRBV2
d_gene: NA
len: 15
abundance: NA
j_gene: TRBJ2-1
CDR3aa: CASRNSGSSYNEQFF
CDR3nt: TGTGCCAGCAGAAACAGCGGAAGCTCCTACAATGAGCAGTTCTTC

v_gene: TRBV10-3
d_gene: NA
len: 12
abundance: few
j_gene: TRBJ1-2
CDR3aa: CAMQGINYGYTF
CDR3nt: TGTGCCATGCAGGGGATAAACTATGGCTACACCTTC

v_gene: TRBV4-1
d_gene: TRBD1
len: 16
abundance: NA
j_gene: TRBJ1-6
CDR3aa: CASSQATFLTGTGLHF
CDR3nt: TGCGCCAGCAGCCAAGCCACGTTTCTAACCGGGACAGGACTCCACTTT

v_gene: TRBV28
d_gene: NA
len: 13
abundance: NA
j_gene: TRBJ2-3
CDR3aa: CASSLWGQDTQYF
CDR3nt: TGTGCCAGCAGTTTATGGGGTCAAGATACGCAGTATTTT

v_gene: TRBV18
d_gene: TRBD1
len: 13
abundance: NA
j_gene: TRBJ2-1
CDR3aa: CASSPFHRGQRFF
CDR3nt: TGTGCCAGCTCACCATTTCACAGGGGCCAGCGGTTCTTC

v_gene: TRBV14
d_gene: NA
len: 16
abundance: NA
j_gene: TRBJ2-4
CDR3aa: CASSSGAGQRKNIQYF
CDR3nt: TGTGCCAGCAGCTCGGGAGCGGGACAGAGAAAAAACATTCAGTACTTC

v_gene: TRBV2
d_gene: TRBD2
len: 14
abundance: NA
j_gene: TRBJ2-7
CDR3aa: CASTTGLAGDEQYF
CDR3nt: TGTGCCAGCACCACGGGACTAGCGGGAGACGAGCAGTACTTC

v_gene: TRBV19
d_gene: NA
len: 15
abundance: NA
j_gene: TRBJ2-1
CDR3aa: CASQPDYQAYNEQFF
CDR3nt: TGTGCCAGTCAACCCGACTACCAAGCGTACAATGAGCAGTTCTTC

v_gene: TRBV2
d_gene: TRBD1
len: 15
abundance: few
j_gene: TRBJ2-1
CDR3aa: CASNDRDRSYNEQFF
CDR3nt: TGTGCCAGCAATGACAGGGACCGCTCCTACAATGAGCAGTTCTTC

v_gene: TRBV9
d_gene: TRBD2
len: 15
abundance: NA
j_gene: TRBJ2-1
CDR3aa: CASSSGLAGEDEQFF
CDR3nt: TGTGCCAGCAGCTCGGGACTAGCGGGAGAAGATGAGCAGTTCTTC

v_gene: TRBV7-9
d_gene: TRBD2
len: 15
abundance: NA
j_gene: TRBJ2-7
CDR3aa: CASSWGLAESYEQYF
CDR3nt: TGTGCCAGCAGCTGGGGACTAGCGGAATCCTACGAGCAGTACTTC

v_gene: TRBV6-1
d_gene: NA
len: 13
abundance: NA
j_gene: TRBJ2-3
CDR3aa: CASSLTRTDTQYF
CDR3nt: TGTGCCAGTAGCTTGACTAGGACAGATACGCAGTATTTT

v_gene: TRBV2
d_gene: TRBD1
len: 14
abundance: NA
j_gene: TRBJ2-7
CDR3aa: CASSGQGATYEQYF
CDR3nt: TGTGCCAGCAGTGGACAGGGGGCCACCTACGAGCAGTACTTC

v_gene: TRBV4-2
d_gene: NA
len: 18
abundance: NA
j_gene: TRBJ2-6
CDR3aa: CASSRSPATGSGANVLTF
CDR3nt: TGTGCCAGCAGCCGCAGCCCCGCAACCGGCTCTGGGGCCAACGTCCTGACTTTC

v_gene: TRBV28
d_gene: NA
len: 13
abundance: few
j_gene: TRBJ1-3
CDR3aa: CASLEPGRNTIYF
CDR3nt: TGTGCCAGCCTTGAACCAGGACGAAACACCATATATTTT

v_gene: TRBV4-1
d_gene: NA
len: 17
abundance: NA
j_gene: TRBJ2-3
CDR3aa: CASSQKRDTVSTDTQYF
CDR3nt: TGCGCCAGCAGCCAAAAACGGGACACCGTTAGCACAGATACGCAGTATTTT

v_gene: TRBV19
d_gene: NA
len: 18
abundance: NA
j_gene: TRBJ1-1
CDR3aa: CASSLGRRHLTMGTEAFF
CDR3nt: TGTGCCAGTAGTTTGGGGAGGAGACACCTAACAATGGGCACTGAAGCTTTCTTT

v_gene: TRBV14
d_gene: NA
len: 15
abundance: NA
j_gene: TRBJ2-7
CDR3aa: CASSRPGGARVEQYF
CDR3nt: TGTGCCAGCAGCCGCCCTGGGGGGGCTCGGGTCGAGCAGTACTTC

v_gene: TRBV29-1
d_gene: NA
len: 12
abundance: NA
j_gene: TRBJ2-7
CDR3aa: CSVADGDYEQYF
CDR3nt: TGCAGCGTAGCGGACGGCGATTACGAGCAGTACTTC

v_gene: TRBV11-3
d_gene: NA
len: 13
abundance: NA
j_gene: TRBJ2-7
CDR3aa: CASSLEGDGEQYF
CDR3nt: TGTGCCAGCAGCTTAGAAGGGGACGGCGAGCAGTACTTC

v_gene: TRBV27
d_gene: TRBD2
len: 15
abundance: NA
j_gene: TRBJ2-7
CDR3aa: CASRQTSGGAYEQYF
CDR3nt: TGTGCCAGCAGGCAGACTAGCGGCGGAGCCTACGAGCAGTACTTC

v_gene: TRBV5-8
d_gene: NA
len: 13
abundance: NA
j_gene: TRBJ1-2
CDR3aa: CASSLAVVYGYTF
CDR3nt: TGTGCCAGCAGCTTGGCAGTAGTCTATGGCTACACCTTC

v_gene: TRBV14
d_gene: NA
len: 15
abundance: NA
j_gene: TRBJ2-7
CDR3aa: CASSQWGVPADEQYF
CDR3nt: TGTGCCAGCAGCCAATGGGGGGTCCCCGCAGACGAGCAGTACTTC